This T cell receptor (beta chain) was captured by sequencing in a study of blood T cell repertoires in COVID-19. Study-level background: COVID-19 samples from acute and convalescent phases originated in the United States, Italy and Spain. The cDNA or gDNA used as material had been derived from T cells, B-cell-depleted T cells, or PBMCs.

The CDR3 has 16 amino acids. Germline assignment: CDR1 SGHVS and CDR2 FQNEAQ. V lost 5 bases and J 3 bases, leaving 14 bases between the germline ends. Authors' processing steps: Cell counts per sample came from amplifying reference gene primers. The assay was immunoSEQ multiplex PCR, and TCRdb's table has in-frame clones only and misses some. Clone size and the V and J calls come from that table; the DNA yielded D and trimming. Among some 45,000 clones listed, around 80% were seen once. The clonotype originates from a man between 65 and 85 years old with acute or convalescent COVID-19. This chain links TRBV7-8 with TRBJ1-6, with D possibly being TRBD1 (5 bases). Source material: peripheral blood. The CDR3 is CASSPETVGYNSPLHF. The CDR3, as DNA: TGTGCCAGCAGCCCAGAGACAGTTGGCTATAATTCACCCCTCCACTTT.